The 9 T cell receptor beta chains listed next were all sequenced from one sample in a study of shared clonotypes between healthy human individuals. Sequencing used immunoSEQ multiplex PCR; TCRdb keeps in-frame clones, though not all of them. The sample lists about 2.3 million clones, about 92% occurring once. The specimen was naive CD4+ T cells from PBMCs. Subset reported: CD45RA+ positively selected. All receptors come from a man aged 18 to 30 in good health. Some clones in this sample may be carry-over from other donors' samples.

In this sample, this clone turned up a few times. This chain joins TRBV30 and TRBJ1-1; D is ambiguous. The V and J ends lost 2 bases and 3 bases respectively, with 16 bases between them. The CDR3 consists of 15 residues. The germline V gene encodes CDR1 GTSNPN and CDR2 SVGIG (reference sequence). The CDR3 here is CAWSHVARVDTEAFF. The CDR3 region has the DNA TGTGCCTGGAGTCATGTTGCCAGAGTGGACACTGAAGCTTTCTTT.

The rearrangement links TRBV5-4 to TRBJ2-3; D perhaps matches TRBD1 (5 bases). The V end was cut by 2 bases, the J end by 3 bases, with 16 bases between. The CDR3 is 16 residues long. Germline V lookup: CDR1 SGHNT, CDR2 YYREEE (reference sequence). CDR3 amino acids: CASSFPRAPVTDTQYF. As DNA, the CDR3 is TGTGCCAGCAGCTTCCCCAGGGCCCCGGTAACAGATACGCAGTATTTT.

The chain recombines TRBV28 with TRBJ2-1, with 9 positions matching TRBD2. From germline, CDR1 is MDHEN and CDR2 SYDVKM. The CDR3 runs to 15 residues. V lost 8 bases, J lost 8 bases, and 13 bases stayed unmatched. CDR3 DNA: TGTGCCAGCCCTCCTAGCGGGAAATTGTCAGATGAGCAGTTCTTC. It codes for CASPPSGKLSDEQFF.

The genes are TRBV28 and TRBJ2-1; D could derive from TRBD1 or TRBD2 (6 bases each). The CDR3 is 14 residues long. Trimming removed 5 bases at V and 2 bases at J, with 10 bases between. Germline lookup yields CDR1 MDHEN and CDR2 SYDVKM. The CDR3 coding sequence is TGTGCCAGCAGTCGAGGGGGGCCCTACAATGAGCAGTTCTTC. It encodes CASSRGGPYNEQFF.

The CDR3 coding sequence is TGTGCCAGCAGCTTCTGGGGGAGAGAGACCCAGTACTTC. It is translated as CASSFWGRETQYF. The chain combines TRBV5-6 with TRBJ2-5; the D call may be TRBD1 or TRBD2 (5 bases each). V lost 2 bases and J lost 4, with 9 bases in between. The CDR3 is made up of 13 amino acids. Germline V gene data show CDR1 as SGHDT and CDR2 as YYEEEE. The whole variable domain, remainder taken from reference TRBV5-6 and TRBJ2-5, is DAGVTQSPTHLIKTRGQQVTLRCSPKSGHDTVSWYQQALGQGPQFIFQYYEEEERQRGNFPDRFSGHQFPNYSSELNVNALLLGDSALYLCASSFWGRETQYFGPGTRLLVL.

The CDR3 DNA reads TGTGCCAGCAGCTTAGAGTTTAGCACAGATACGCAGTATTTT. It specifies CASSLEFSTDTQYF. This rearrangement joins TRBV7-8 to TRBJ2-3; D is uncertain. Trimming stripped 1 base from V and 0 bases from J, with 5 bases between. CDR1 is SGHVS, CDR2 FQNEAQ, per germline. This CDR3 has 14 amino acids.

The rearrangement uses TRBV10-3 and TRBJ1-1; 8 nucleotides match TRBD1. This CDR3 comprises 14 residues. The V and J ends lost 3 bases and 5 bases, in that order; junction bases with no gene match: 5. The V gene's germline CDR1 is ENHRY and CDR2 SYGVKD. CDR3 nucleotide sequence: TGTGCCATCAGTGAAACAGGGGGGGAGACTGAAGCTTTCTTT. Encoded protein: CAISETGGETEAFF.

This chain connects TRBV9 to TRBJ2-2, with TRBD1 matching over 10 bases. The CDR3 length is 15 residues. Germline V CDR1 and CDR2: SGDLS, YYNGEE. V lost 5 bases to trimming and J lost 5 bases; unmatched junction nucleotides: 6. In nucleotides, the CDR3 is TGTGCCAGCAGAGAGGGACAGGGGAAGACCGGGGAGCTGTTTTTT. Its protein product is CASREGQGKTGELFF.

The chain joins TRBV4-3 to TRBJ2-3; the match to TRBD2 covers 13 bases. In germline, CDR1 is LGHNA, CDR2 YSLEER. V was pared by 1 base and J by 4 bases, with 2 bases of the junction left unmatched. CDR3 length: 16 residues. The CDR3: CASSQGTSGSSDTQYF. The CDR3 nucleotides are TGCGCCAGCAGCCAAGGGACTAGCGGGAGTTCAGATACGCAGTATTTT.